A single sample is the source of the 28 T cell receptor beta chains below, sequenced in a study of blood T cell repertoires in COVID-19. Only in-frame clones appear in the TCRdb table, and some are missing; sequencing was by immunoSEQ multiplex PCR. The data hold 60,000 to 70,000 clones, with approximately 91% observed a single time. The sample was peripheral blood. These receptors all stem from a human donor with active COVID-19. The donor label of this sample is uncertain.

The V gene is TRBV29-1, the J gene TRBJ2-1, with 10 bases aligning to TRBD2. This CDR3 spans 14 amino acids. Germline values: CDR1 SQVTM, CDR2 ANQGSEA. The junction had 2 bases not matched to a gene; V was cut back by 6 bases and J by 0 bases. DNA for the CDR3: TGCAGCGTCGCTAGCGGGAGCTCCTACAATGAGCAGTTCTTC. Translation: CSVASGSSYNEQFF.

V and J are TRBV29-1 and TRBJ2-7; 8 bases are a match to TRBD1. Germline CDR1 reads SQVTM; CDR2 reads ANQGSEA. The CDR3 is made up of 12 amino acids. With 5 bases clipped from V and 3 bases from J, the junction kept 3 bases outside the gene matches. CDR3 sequence: CSVTGGNYEQYF. DNA for the CDR3: TGCAGCGTTACAGGGGGAAACTACGAGCAGTACTTC.

This clone has just a few counts. The chain couples TRBV5-1 to TRBJ2-7, with D unresolved. This CDR3 is built from 14 residues. V lost 7 bases and J lost 0, with 14 bases in between. Germline assignment: CDR1 SGHRS and CDR2 YFSETQ. Here the CDR3 reads CASRPMVSSYEQYF. Written as DNA, the CDR3 is TGCGCCAGCCGCCCAATGGTGAGCTCCTACGAGCAGTACTTC. Together with reference TRBV5-1 and TRBJ2-7, the CDR3 gives the full variable domain: KAGVTQTPRYLIKTRGQQVTLSCSPISGHRSVSWYQQTPGQGLQFLFEYFSETQRNKGNFPGRFSGRQFSNSRSEMNVSTLELGDSALYLCASRPMVSSYEQYFGPGTRLTVT.

This chain joins TRBV7-9 and TRBJ1-2; D remains ambiguous. The V end lost 1 base, the J end lost 4 bases, and 7 bases lay between the germline ends. Germline loops: CDR1 SEHNR, CDR2 FQNEAQ (reference sequence). The CDR3 consists of 13 residues. The CDR3 sequence is CASSLGLFYGYTF. For the CDR3, the DNA is TGTGCCAGCAGCTTAGGACTCTTCTATGGCTACACCTTC.

The chain employs TRBV7-2 and TRBJ2-3; TRBD2 matches at 8 bases. The CDR3 extends over 16 amino acids. The germline CDR1 and CDR2 sequences are SGHTA and FQGNSA. Unmatched junction bases numbered 8, after V lost 3 bases and J lost 3 bases. CDR3 amino acids: CASSFLVSGATDTQYF. CDR3 DNA: TGTGCCAGCAGCTTTCTTGTTAGCGGGGCTACAGATACGCAGTATTTT. The variable domain in full, with the rest retrieved from reference TRBV7-2 and TRBJ2-3, is GAGVSQSPSNKVTEKGKDVELRCDPISGHTALYWYRQSLGQGLEFLIYFQGNSAPDKSGLPSDRFSAERTGGSVSTLTIQRTQQEDSAVYLCASSFLVSGATDTQYFGPGTRLTVL.

This chain connects TRBV28 to TRBJ1-1, with 7 bases lining up with TRBD1. The CDR3 is 13 amino acids. Per the germline V gene, CDR1 is MDHEN and CDR2 is SYDVKM. Trimming cost V 8 bases and J 8 bases; bases outside gene matches: 11. The CDR3 coding sequence is TGTGCCAGCTCCTCGGGACAGAAAACCGAAGCTTTCTTT. Its protein is CASSSGQKTEAFF.

This chain uses TRBV5-6 with TRBJ2-3; D possibly corresponds to TRBD1 (6 bases). This CDR3 contains 14 residues. Germline loops: CDR1 SGHDT, CDR2 YYEEEE. The V and J ends lost 4 bases and 8 bases respectively, with 17 bases between them. CDR3 loop: CASSRRTVSGTQYF. CDR3 coding DNA: TGTGCCAGCAGCCGCCGGACAGTCTCGGGTACGCAGTATTTT. The whole variable domain, remainder taken from reference TRBV5-6 and TRBJ2-3, is DAGVTQSPTHLIKTRGQQVTLRCSPKSGHDTVSWYQQALGQGPQFIFQYYEEEERQRGNFPDRFSGHQFPNYSSELNVNALLLGDSALYLCASSRRTVSGTQYFGPGTRLTVL.

The V and J genes are TRBV6-5 and TRBJ1-1, with D possibly being TRBD1 (5 bases). Deletions cut 7 bases from V and 0 bases from J, with 9 bases between. Germline lookup yields CDR1 MNHEY and CDR2 SVGAGI. This CDR3 region has 13 residues. This CDR3 is CASNLQVNTEAFF. CDR3 DNA sequence: TGTGCCAGCAACCTACAGGTGAACACTGAAGCTTTCTTT.

V is TRBV9 and J is TRBJ1-5; D is unresolved. This CDR3 has 13 amino acids. Trimming removed 0 bases from V and 5 bases from J, with 6 bases in between. From germline, CDR1 is SGDLS and CDR2 YYNGEE. CDR3 residues: CASSVGEDQPQHF. CDR3 DNA: TGTGCCAGCAGCGTAGGGGAGGATCAGCCCCAGCATTTT.

The chain links TRBV28 to TRBJ2-5, with 7 bases lining up with TRBD1. Germline-derived CDR1 and CDR2 are MDHEN and SYDVKM. The CDR3 extends over 13 amino acids. V trimming: 7 bases; J trimming: 3 bases; junction bases outside the gene matches: 5. CDR3 sequence (DNA): TGTGCCAGCACCTCGGGACAGAAAGAGACCCAGTACTTC. Translating it yields CASTSGQKETQYF. The full variable domain, completed using reference TRBV28 and TRBJ2-5, is DVKVTQSSRYLVKRTGEKVFLECVQDMDHENMFWYRQDPGLGLRLIYFSYDVKMKEKGDIPEGYSVSREKKERFSLILESASTNQTSMYLCASTSGQKETQYFGPGTRLLVL.

The chain uses TRBV12-5 and TRBJ2-3; 12 positions agree with TRBD1. The CDR3 is 15 residues long. V gave up 4 bases and J gave up 4 bases; unmatched junction bases: 3. Looked up from germline, CDR1 is LGHNT and CDR2 is FRNRAP. In DNA form, the CDR3 reads TGTGCTAGTGGTTCGGGACAGGGGGCGTCAGATACGCAGTATTTT. Its protein product is CASGSGQGASDTQYF.

Concerning this clone itself: This same CDR3 is encoded by further DNA sequences in the sample. The chain links TRBV4-2 to TRBJ2-7; 11 bases are a match to TRBD2. V dropped 3 bases and J dropped 2; count of bases not matched to a gene: 3. Germline V lookup: CDR1 LGHNA, CDR2 YNFKEQ. This CDR3 contains 15 residues. The CDR3 DNA reads TGTGCCAGCAGCCAGGGACTAGCGGACCCCTACGAGCAGTACTTC. Translating it yields CASSQGLADPYEQYF.

The chain links TRBV2 to TRBJ2-4, with D uncertain. The CDR3 extends over 12 amino acids. Per the germline V gene, CDR1 is SNHLY and CDR2 is FYNNEI. Trimming removed 6 bases at V and 0 bases at J, with 3 bases between. The CDR3 sequence: CASRLAKNIQYF. In DNA form, the CDR3 reads TGTGCCAGCAGACTAGCCAAAAACATTCAGTACTTC.

CDR3 in amino acids: CASSRQGGTYEQYF. The CDR3 coding sequence is TGTGCCAGCAGTAGACAGGGGGGGACCTACGAGCAGTACTTC. The rearrangement links TRBV7-2 to TRBJ2-7, with 9 bases lining up with TRBD1. CDR3 size: 14 residues. J gave up 2 bases and V 6 bases, and 5 bases lay outside the gene matches. The germline V gene has CDR1 SGHTA and CDR2 FQGNSA.

The V call is TRBV28, the J call TRBJ2-5; D remains ambiguous. This CDR3 is built from 13 residues. V gave up 2 bases and J gave up 5 bases, with 9 bases separating them. The germline gives CDR1 MDHEN, CDR2 SYDVKM. The DNA for the CDR3 is TGTGCCAGCAGTTTAGGGCGCGTCGAGACCCAGTACTTC. Protein: CASSLGRVETQYF.

The chain couples TRBV7-2 to TRBJ2-1; TRBD1 might be the D (6 bases). Germline CDR1 and CDR2: SGHTA and FQGNSA. This CDR3 comprises 16 residues. With 5 bases removed from V and 1 base from J, the gap between germline ends came to 15 bases. Here the CDR3 DNA reads TGTGCCAGCAGCCAGGGGTATGGACAGTCCTACAATGAGCAGTTCTTC. The encoded protein is CASSQGYGQSYNEQFF.

This chain joins TRBV5-8 and TRBJ2-2; a possible D gene is TRBD2 (6 bases). The CDR3 is made up of 15 amino acids. In germline, CDR1 is SGHTS, CDR2 YDEGEE. V was shortened by 0 bases and J by 6 bases, with 12 bases between the two germline ends. CDR3 in DNA: TGTGCCAGCAGCTTGGTATACGGGGGAGCCGGGGAGCTGTTTTTT. The encoded protein is CASSLVYGGAGELFF.

The chain carries TRBV18 and TRBJ2-5, with 14 positions matching TRBD2. Germline CDR1 is KGHSH and CDR2 is LQKENI. The CDR3 is made up of 16 amino acids. V shed 1 base, J shed 2 bases, and the junction held 0 bases outside the gene matches. The CDR3 region is CASSPRLAGGQETQYF. For the CDR3, the DNA is TGTGCCAGCTCACCACGACTAGCGGGAGGGCAAGAGACCCAGTACTTC.

V is TRBV6-1 and J is TRBJ2-1, with TRBD2 identical over 9 bases. V lost 1 base and J lost 3; bases outside the gene matches: 10. Germline lookup yields CDR1 MNHNS and CDR2 SASEGT. The CDR3 extends over 18 amino acids. CDR3 residues: CASSEGGRLAGDYNEQFF. CDR3 coding DNA: TGTGCCAGCAGTGAAGGCGGGCGATTAGCGGGGGACTACAATGAGCAGTTCTTC.

The chain employs TRBV4-3 and TRBJ2-7; possible D gene TRBD1, 5 bases. Germline V CDR1 and CDR2: LGHNA, YSLEER. The CDR3 length is 15 residues. Trimming cost V 0 bases and J 7 bases, with 16 bases left between them. CDR3 sequence: CASSQDLARAEEQYF. In DNA, the CDR3 is TGCGCCAGCAGCCAAGATTTGGCCAGGGCGGAAGAGCAGTACTTC.

The V call is TRBV28, the J call TRBJ1-5, with TRBD1 matching over 8 bases. V shed 5 bases, J shed 9 bases, and the junction held 6 bases outside the gene matches. This CDR3 has 13 residues. Germline loops: CDR1 MDHEN, CDR2 SYDVKM. The chain's CDR3 is CASSTDRVRPQHF. The CDR3 coding sequence is TGTGCCAGCAGTACGGACAGGGTTCGGCCCCAGCATTTT.

This clone showed up just once. J is TRBJ2-3 and V is TRBV12-3 or TRBV12-4; no firm D call. V shed 3 bases and J shed 6 bases, with 4 bases lying between them. The CDR3 loop spans 11 amino acids. CDR3 residues: CASSFQDTQYF. CDR3 bases: TGTGCCAGCAGTTTTCAGGATACGCAGTATTTT.

V usage is TRBV27 and J usage is TRBJ2-7; TRBD2 matches 8 bases. V was clipped by 7 bases and J by 1 base; unmatched bases: 3. CDR1 is MNHEY, CDR2 SMNVEV, per germline (reference sequence). This CDR3 comprises 13 residues. The CDR3 nucleotides read TGTGCCAGCAAGCGGGAGTCTTCCTACGAGCAGTACTTC. Encoded protein: CASKRESSYEQYF.

V is TRBV30 and J is TRBJ2-3, with 9 bases lining up with TRBD2. CDR3 length: 15 amino acids. The trim removed 3 bases at V and 6 bases at J, leaving 10 bases unmatched. Germline V gives CDR1 GTSNPN, CDR2 SVGIG (reference sequence). CDR3 DNA: TGTGCCTGGAGGAAAATAGCGGGAGCGTTTGATACGCAGTATTTT. Encoded protein: CAWRKIAGAFDTQYF.

V gene TRBV10-2 combines with J gene TRBJ2-5, with TRBD1 identical over 9 bases. The germline CDR1 and CDR2 sequences are WSHSY and SAAADI. CDR3 length equals 14 residues. V shed 8 bases, J shed 4 bases, and the junction held 8 bases outside the gene matches. The CDR3 DNA reads as TGCGCCAGCCGGGGGACAGGGATGGGAGAGACCCAGTACTTC. Its translation: CASRGTGMGETQYF.

Here the CDR3 DNA reads TGTGCCAGCAGCCCCATAGAACCTCCTCTAGCGGTTAGCACAGATACGCAGTATTTT. It encodes CASSPIEPPLAVSTDTQYF. This chain joins TRBV4-2 and TRBJ2-3, with TRBD2 identical over 7 bases. The length of the CDR3 is 19 residues. Trimming cost V 4 bases and J 0 bases; bases outside gene matches: 16. Germline V gene lookup returns CDR1 LGHNA and CDR2 YNFKEQ.

The genes are TRBV19 and TRBJ2-7, with D tentatively TRBD1 (6 bases). Trimming removed 3 bases from V and 0 bases from J, with 12 bases in between. Per the germline V gene, CDR1 is LNHDA and CDR2 is SQIVND (reference sequence). The CDR3 runs 15 residues. CDR3 coding DNA: TGTGCCAGTAGTATGGGGGCGACGGGCTCCTACGAGCAGTACTTC. Translation: CASSMGATGSYEQYF.

The V and J genes are TRBV19 and TRBJ2-7, with D possibly matching TRBD1 (6 bases). Germline CDR1 is LNHDA and CDR2 is SQIVND (reference sequence). Between the trimmed V and J ends, which lost 5 bases and 3 bases, there was a span of 14 bases. This CDR3 has 14 residues. CDR3 region: CASSPRDTNYEQYF. The DNA of the CDR3 is TGTGCCAGTAGTCCCCGGGACACCAACTACGAGCAGTACTTC.